This T cell receptor beta chain was sequenced in a study of CD8 T cells in ankylosing spondylitis. There are 14 residues in the CDR3. Germline CDR1 reads SEHNR; CDR2 reads FQNEAQ (reference sequence). Trimming took 5 bases from V and 7 from J; bases not matched to a gene: 9. TCRdb analysed the 5' RACE reads with MiXCR anew, one entry per CDR3 protein. The data hold about 440,000 distinct CDR3 sequences, with 15% to 20% observed a single time. With respect to this clonotype: Its antigen remains unidentified.

The study's findings and limits: What seemed typical of ankylosing spondylitis blood was a TCR beta motif built from roughly eight highly homologous variants.

The chain uses TRBV7-9 and TRBJ1-2, with TRBD1 identical over 8 bases. Specimen: blood, either unsorted or a sorted T cell fraction (not recorded which). The sequence derives from a male donor with ankylosing spondylitis. The CDR3 loop is CASSPHGQGAGYTF. The CDR3 coding sequence is TGTGCCAGCAGCCCGCACGGGCAGGGGGCTGGCTACACCTTC.